This TCR beta chain was identified during a study of T cell changes during pregnancy in multiple sclerosis. This clone was seen just once. Produced via immunoSEQ multiplex PCR; TCRdb's table is partial and in-frame only. This sample has around 30,000 clones, with about 90% found just once. Germline CDR1 SNHLY, CDR2 FYNNEI. Trimming shortened V by 10 bases and J by 0 bases, and 16 bases separated the two germline ends. CDR3 length: 14 residues. The specimen comprised CD8+ T cells from peripheral blood mononuclear cells, sampled in the third trimester of pregnancy. The J gene is TRBJ2-7, the V gene TRBV2, with a possible D match to TRBD2 (6 bases). This clonotype was sampled from a female donor with multiple sclerosis, enrolled in a pregnancy study. DNA of the CDR3: TGTGCCATCAGACCTAGCGAGAGCTCCTACGAGCAGTACTTC. It translates to CAIRPSESSYEQYF.